This TCR beta chain was identified in a study of T cells of healthy individuals. TCRdb reanalysed the 5' RACE reads using MiXCR and keeps one entry per CDR3 protein. This table holds around 53,000 distinct CDR3 sequences, about 15% found once. This CDR3 comprises 15 residues. V lost 4 bases, J lost 7 bases, and 8 bases stayed unmatched. Per the germline V gene, CDR1 is MNHEY and CDR2 is SVGEGT. This clonotype was seen ten or more times. The chain has TRBV6-2 or TRBV6-3 and TRBJ2-1; 9 bases map to TRBD1. This clonotype was sampled from a human donor in good health. The CDR3 bases are TGTGCCAGCAGTTTCTTCGGGACAGGGCAGAATGAGCAGTTCTTC. Its translation is CASSFFGTGQNEQFF.